The 17 T cell receptor beta chains listed next were all sequenced from one sample in a study of a mutant IDH1 vaccine in newly diagnosed glioma. Time point described: week 5, during vaccination. Every single dose of the vaccine, 300 ug of mutant IDH1 20-mer peptide, came with topical imiquimod. The antigens these receptors bind are not known. Some clones are missing from TCRdb's copy, which holds only in-frame ones; the method was immunoSEQ multiplex PCR. The table shows 45,000 to 55,000 clones, with about 77% occurring only once. Sequencing was performed on PBMCs, taken from a glioma patient whose treatment included an IDH1 peptide vaccine. These receptors were collected from a woman aged 40 to 49 with glioma.

The chain has TRBV11-2 and TRBJ1-2; perhaps TRBD1 as D (5 bases). Germline V gives CDR1 SGHAT, CDR2 FQNNGV. This CDR3 spans 15 amino acids. Trimming cost V 2 bases and J 7 bases, with 17 bases left between them. The CDR3 spells CASSLTRARVSGYTF. CDR3 DNA: TGTGCCAGCAGCTTAACCCGGGCCAGGGTGAGTGGCTACACCTTC.

Worth noting for this clone: A read error may produce the germline difference seen at one junction end. The chain uses TRBV29-1 and TRBJ2-1; 9 bases are a match to TRBD2. CDR3 length equals 14 residues. The germline V gene has CDR1 SQVTM and CDR2 ANQGSEA. CDR3 protein: CSVEGLAPEVEQFF. The CDR3 region has the DNA TGCAGCGTGGAAGGACTAGCGCCAGAGGTTGAGCAGTTCTTC.

This clone was found once. The rearrangement links TRBV7-9 to TRBJ1-2, with unresolved D. Looked up from germline, CDR1 is SEHNR and CDR2 is FQNEAQ (reference sequence). The CDR3 contains 13 residues. The V and J ends lost 1 base and 3 bases respectively, with 6 bases between them. CDR3 sequence (DNA): TGTGCCAGCAGCTTAGGGGTGTACTATGGCTACACCTTC. Translated: CASSLGVYYGYTF.

The rearrangement joins TRBV25-1 to TRBJ1-4; unclear D gene. V lost 3 bases, J lost 8 bases, and 19 bases lay in between. This CDR3 is 16 amino acids long. Germline values: CDR1 MGHDK, CDR2 SYGVNS. The CDR3 DNA is TGTGCCAGCAGTGACGGATCCAGGTACTCCACGGAAAAACTGTTTTTT. Its protein is CASSDGSRYSTEKLFF.

The V call is TRBV7-9, the J call TRBJ1-1; possibly TRBD1 for D (6 bases). Germline CDR1 is SEHNR and CDR2 is FQNEAQ (reference sequence). V was clipped by 5 bases and J by 5 bases, with 18 bases between them. The CDR3 covers 15 residues. CDR3 in DNA: TGTGCCAGCAGCCCGGTACTGGGGGCAAGGACTGAAGCTTTCTTT. Residues: CASSPVLGARTEAFF. Supplemented by reference TRBV7-9 and TRBJ1-1, the full variable domain reads DTGVSQNPRHKITKRGQNVTFRCDPISEHNRLYWYRQTLGQGPEFLTYFQNEAQLEKSRLLSDRFSAERPKGSFSTLEIQRTEQGDSAMYLCASSPVLGARTEAFFGQGTRLTVV.

This sequence joins TRBV5-6 and TRBJ1-2; 9 positions match TRBD1. CDR1 and CDR2 from the germline V gene are SGHDT and YYEEEE. The CDR3 totals 13 residues. The V and J ends lost 5 bases and 6 bases, in that order; junction bases with no gene match: 5. The CDR3 nucleotides are TGTGCCAGCAGTCCACAGGGGGCGAATGGCTACACCTTC. Its protein product is CASSPQGANGYTF.

This chain joins TRBV5-4 and TRBJ2-1, with TRBD1 matching over 11 bases. CDR3 size: 16 residues. The V segment lost 0 bases and the J segment 6 bases; nucleotides outside the gene matches: 5. Germline CDR1 SGHNT, CDR2 YYREEE (reference sequence). The CDR3 is CASSLVGDRGGNEQFF. CDR3 nucleotide sequence: TGTGCCAGCAGCTTGGTAGGGGACAGGGGGGGCAATGAGCAGTTCTTC.

V gene TRBV7-2 combines with J gene TRBJ2-3, with TRBD2 as a possible D gene (5 bases). CDR1 SGHTA and CDR2 FQGNSA come from the germline V gene. V was clipped by 2 bases and J by 4 bases, with 13 bases between them. The CDR3 has 15 residues. The CDR3 nucleotides are TGTGCCAGCAGCTTATTGCAGCGGAGGTCAGATACGCAGTATTTT. Its translation is CASSLLQRRSDTQYF.

V is TRBV10-3 and J is TRBJ1-3; D remains unclear. CDR3 length equals 13 residues. V was shortened by 6 bases and J by 0 bases, with 6 bases between the two germline ends. Germline CDR1 and CDR2: ENHRY and SYGVKD. The CDR3 protein is CAIRPSSGNTIYF. DNA for the CDR3: TGTGCCATCAGACCTAGCTCTGGAAACACCATATATTTT.

The rearrangement uses TRBV16 and TRBJ2-7; possibly TRBD1 for D (6 bases). The CDR3 spans 13 residues. Trimming took 10 bases from V and 0 from J, leaving 13 bases between them. The germline gives CDR1 KGHSY, CDR2 FQNENV. The CDR3 DNA follows: TGTGCCACCACGAAAGGGGGCTCCTACGAGCAGTACTTC. It codes for CATTKGGSYEQYF.

This clone showed up just once. The CDR3 bases are TGTGCCATCAGGGACAGCGGGGGGGCCCACAATGAGCAGTTCTTC. It specifies CAIRDSGGAHNEQFF. The chain carries TRBV10-3 and TRBJ2-1; 10 bases line up with TRBD2. V was pared by 6 bases and J by 5 bases, with 7 bases of the junction left unmatched. Germline assignment: CDR1 ENHRY and CDR2 SYGVKD. The CDR3 spans 15 residues.

The rearrangement links TRBV5-1 to TRBJ2-5; tentatively, D is TRBD1 or TRBD2 (5 bases each). The length of the CDR3 is 13 residues. The ends were cut back, 5 bases at V and 2 bases at J, with 10 bases in the middle. Looked up from germline, CDR1 is SGHRS and CDR2 is YFSETQ. DNA of the CDR3: TGCGCCAGCAGTTTCGGGACGCAAGAGACCCAGTACTTC. This codes for CASSFGTQETQYF.

This chain connects TRBV27 to TRBJ1-5; the D is unclear. The germline V gene has CDR1 MNHEY and CDR2 SMNVEV (reference sequence). This CDR3 spans 16 amino acids. V was trimmed by 5 bases and J by 3 bases, leaving 17 bases between them. The CDR3 loop reads CASSTGRGRDNQPQHF. The CDR3 nucleotides read TGTGCCAGCAGTACCGGGAGAGGGCGAGACAATCAGCCCCAGCATTTT.

The V and J genes are TRBV30 and TRBJ1-5, with TRBD1 as a possible D gene (6 bases). The CDR3 has 16 amino acids. Trimming left V 1 base short and J 3 bases short, with 16 bases between. Germline loops: CDR1 GTSNPN, CDR2 SVGIG (reference sequence). Here the CDR3 reads CAWSDGGAAVNQPQHF. The DNA of the CDR3 is TGTGCCTGGAGTGACGGGGGGGCGGCGGTCAATCAGCCCCAGCATTTT.

The chain employs TRBV4-3 and TRBJ2-3, with 16 bases that match TRBD2. J gave up 3 bases and V 0 bases, and 6 bases lay outside the gene matches. This CDR3 spans 19 amino acids. Germline assignment: CDR1 LGHNA and CDR2 YSLEER. Written as DNA, the CDR3 is TGCGCCAGCAGCCAAGATTTCGGGACTAGCGGGGGGGGGACAGATACGCAGTATTTT. Translating it yields CASSQDFGTSGGGTDTQYF.

The rearrangement joins TRBV5-6 to TRBJ1-2; D unresolved. Germline assignment: CDR1 SGHDT and CDR2 YYEEEE. Trimming removed 0 bases from V and 8 bases from J, with 8 bases in between. The CDR3 spans 12 residues. The CDR3 coding sequence is TGTGCCAGCAGCTTGGTGGAGGGCGGCTACACCTTC. Translation gives CASSLVEGGYTF.

The V and J genes are TRBV18 and TRBJ1-1; tentative D call: TRBD1 (5 bases). The CDR3 sequence is 16 residues long. Germline V CDR1 and CDR2: KGHSH, LQKENI. V lost 3 bases and J 4 bases, leaving 18 bases between the germline ends. CDR3 loop: CASSPIGLGLGTEAFF. In DNA form, the CDR3 reads TGTGCCAGCTCACCCATAGGGCTGGGGCTAGGCACTGAAGCTTTCTTT.